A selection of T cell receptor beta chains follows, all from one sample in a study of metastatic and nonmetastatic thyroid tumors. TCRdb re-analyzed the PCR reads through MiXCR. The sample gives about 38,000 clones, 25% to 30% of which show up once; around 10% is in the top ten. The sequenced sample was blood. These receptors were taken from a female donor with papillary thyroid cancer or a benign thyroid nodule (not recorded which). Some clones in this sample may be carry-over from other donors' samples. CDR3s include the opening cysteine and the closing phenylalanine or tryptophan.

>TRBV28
CASRSTGQGGEDYGYTF
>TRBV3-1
CASSAQGRNQPQHF
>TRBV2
CASATNSNQPQHF
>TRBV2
CASSRDSRNQPQHF
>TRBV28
CASSSQGATGNTIYF
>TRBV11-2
CASSFPGRAPGSPLHF
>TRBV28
CASSTGRSNSPLHF
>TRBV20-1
CSASNRETSYEQYF
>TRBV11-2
CASSLDRGSYNEQFF
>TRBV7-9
CASRPRDPLREGYTF
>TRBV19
CASTGTSTDTQYF
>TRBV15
CVTSRDKGARETQYF
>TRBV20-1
CSASPMSGGRTDTQYF
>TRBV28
CASSLGQFNQPQHF
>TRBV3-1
CASSPGQLMNTEAFF
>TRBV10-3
CAIREGHQGNEKLFF
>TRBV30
CAWSRGNYGYTF
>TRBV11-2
CASSSREGQGYNEQFF
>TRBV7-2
CASSLAPGGGEQFF
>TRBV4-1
CASSQGLAGATDTQYF
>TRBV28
CASGMLGKAFF
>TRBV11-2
CASSLLEVVNTEAFF
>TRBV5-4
CASSLQQGGTGELFF
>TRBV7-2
CANSPGGAVELFF
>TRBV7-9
CASRPRDTF
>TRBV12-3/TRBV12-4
CASSLRGQGETQYF
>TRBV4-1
CASSQESLNTEAFF
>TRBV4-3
CASSQDTGTYNEQFF
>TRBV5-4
CASSLAKEGYYEQYF
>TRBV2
CANSVTAGSGNTIYF
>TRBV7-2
CASSLGTMLAGITSTDTQYF
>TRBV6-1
CASIIIYEQYF
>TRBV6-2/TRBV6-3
CASTSGGRGNTIYF
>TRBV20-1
CSASRSESNQPQHF
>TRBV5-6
CASSSDRGEDTQYF
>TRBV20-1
CSASRPDSYSGNTIYF
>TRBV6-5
CASSDSSGYINQPQHF
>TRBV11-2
CASSLGWGQYF
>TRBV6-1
CASSLTGGNQPQHF
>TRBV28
CASSLSEFRTSENEQFF
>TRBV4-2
CASSQDWGQGRTDTQYF
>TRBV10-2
CASSQGGGNQPEHF
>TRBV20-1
CSAQRVADTDTQYF
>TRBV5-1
CASSEGRGTNTEAFF
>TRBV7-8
CASSGRDRVGNTIYF
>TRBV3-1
CASSLGITDTQYF
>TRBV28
CASSPLIGTGDSYEQYF
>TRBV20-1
CSANGLAGVTSSYNEQFF
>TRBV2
CASKFGRNTEAFF
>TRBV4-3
CASRPTASAGNTIYF
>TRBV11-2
CASSLEGRGYNEQFF
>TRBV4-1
CASSQDTPTGGGNQPQHF